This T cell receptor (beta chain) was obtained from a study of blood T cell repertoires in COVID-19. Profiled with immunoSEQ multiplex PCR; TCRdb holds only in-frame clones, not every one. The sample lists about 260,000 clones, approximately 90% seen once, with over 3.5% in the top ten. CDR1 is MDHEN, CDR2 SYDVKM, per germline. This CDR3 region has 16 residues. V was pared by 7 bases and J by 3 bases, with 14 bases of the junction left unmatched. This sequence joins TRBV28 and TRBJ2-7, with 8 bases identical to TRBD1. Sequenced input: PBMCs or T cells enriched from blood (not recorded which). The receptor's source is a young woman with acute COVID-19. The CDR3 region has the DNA TGTGCCAGCAACCCAAGTGGTCCAGGGGGCGACTACGAGCAGTACTTC. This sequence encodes CASNPSGPGGDYEQYF.